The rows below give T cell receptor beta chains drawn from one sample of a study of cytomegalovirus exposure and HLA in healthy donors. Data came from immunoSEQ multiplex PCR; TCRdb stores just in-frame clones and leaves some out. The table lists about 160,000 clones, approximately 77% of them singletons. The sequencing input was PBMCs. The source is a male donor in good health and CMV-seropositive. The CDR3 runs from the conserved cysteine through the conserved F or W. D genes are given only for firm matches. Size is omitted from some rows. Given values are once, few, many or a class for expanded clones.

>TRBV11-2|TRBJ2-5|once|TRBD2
TGTGCCAGCAGGTCGGGACTAGCGGTCGAGACCCAGTACTTC
CASRSGLAVETQYF
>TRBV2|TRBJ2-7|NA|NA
TGTGCCAGCAATGACCCGCTGGCAGGTAGACCCGTCGAGCAGTACTTC
CASNDPLAGRPVEQYF
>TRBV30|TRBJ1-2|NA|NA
TGTGCCTGGAGTCGGACAGAGGCTAACTATGGCTACACCTTC
CAWSRTEANYGYTF
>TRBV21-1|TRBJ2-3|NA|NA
TGTGCCAGCAGCAAAAATAGCGGGGCCAGCACAGATACGCAGTATTTT
CASSKNSGASTDTQYF
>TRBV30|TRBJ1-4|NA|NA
TGTGCCTGGAGTCCCCCTCAGGGGCTGGAAAAACTGTTTTTT
CAWSPPQGLEKLFF
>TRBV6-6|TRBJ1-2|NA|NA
TGTGCCAGCACACGGGGGGGGAATGGCTACACCTTC
CASTRGGNGYTF
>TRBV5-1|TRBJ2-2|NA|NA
TGCGCCAGCAGCTCGCCACAGGGTTCGAACACCGGGGAGCTGTTTTTT
CASSSPQGSNTGELFF
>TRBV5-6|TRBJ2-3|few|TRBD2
TGTGCCAGCAGCCCAGGGACTAGCGGGAGCACAGATACGCAGTATTTT
CASSPGTSGSTDTQYF
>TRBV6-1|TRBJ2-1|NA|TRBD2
TGTGCCAGCAAGCCTAGCGGGGGGTTTCGGCAGTTCTTC
CASKPSGGFRQFF
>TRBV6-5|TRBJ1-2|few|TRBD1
TGTGCCAGCAGAACTCCGGGACAGGGGAGCTACACCTTC
CASRTPGQGSYTF
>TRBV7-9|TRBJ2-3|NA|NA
TGTGCCATCCCCCCTTTAACAGGGAGTATTACAGATACGCAGTATTTT
CAIPPLTGSITDTQYF
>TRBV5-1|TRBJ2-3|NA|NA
TGCGCCAGCAGCCCCCTCGGGGGCACAGATACGCAGTATTTT
CASSPLGGTDTQYF
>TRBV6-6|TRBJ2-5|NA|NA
TGTGCCAGCAGGCAAGACAGCCTAAAAGGGACCCAGTACTTC
CASRQDSLKGTQYF
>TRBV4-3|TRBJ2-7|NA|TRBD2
TGCGCCAGCAGCCAAGATACTAGCGGGGGGTACGAGCAGTACTTC
CASSQDTSGGYEQYF
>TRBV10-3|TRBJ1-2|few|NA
TGTGCCACCCAGGGGAGTAACTATGGCTACACCTTC
CATQGSNYGYTF
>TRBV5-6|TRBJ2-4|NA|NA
TGTGCCAGCAGCTTGGAGGAGATCGGAAACATTCAGTACTTC
CASSLEEIGNIQYF
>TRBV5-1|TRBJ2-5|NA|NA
TGCGCCAGCAGCTTGGAACAGGGATATGCAGAGACCCAGTACTTC
CASSLEQGYAETQYF
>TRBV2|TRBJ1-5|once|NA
TGTGCCAGCAGTGGAGGCAGTTATCAGCCCCAGCATTTT
CASSGGSYQPQHF
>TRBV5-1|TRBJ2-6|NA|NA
TGCGCCAGCAGCTTGTCAATCCCTGGGGCCAACGTCCTGACTTTC
CASSLSIPGANVLTF
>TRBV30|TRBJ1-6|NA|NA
TGTGCCTGTAGACAGATTACACCCCTCCACTTT
CACRQITPLHF
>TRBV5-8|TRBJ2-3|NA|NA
TGTGCCAGCAGCTTGGCTAGCACAGATACGCAGTATTTT
CASSLASTDTQYF
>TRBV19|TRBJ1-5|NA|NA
TGTGCCAGTAGTGGGGCAGGGTGGGGTCAGCCCCAGCATTTT
CASSGAGWGQPQHF
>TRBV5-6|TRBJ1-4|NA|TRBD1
TGTGCCAGCAGCTTGGCAGGACAGGGGGCAAGTAATGAAAAACTGTTTTTT
CASSLAGQGASNEKLFF
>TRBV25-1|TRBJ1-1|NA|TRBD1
TGTGCCAGCAGCGATACAGGGGCAACTGAAGCTTTCTTT
CASSDTGATEAFF
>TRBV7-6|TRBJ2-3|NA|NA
TGTGCCAGCAGCTTGGTCTCTAGCTCAGATACGCAGTATTTT
CASSLVSSSDTQYF
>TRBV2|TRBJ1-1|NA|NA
TGTGCCAGCAGTGACCCGCAGGGGCTCCCTGGGGACACTGAAGCTTTCTTT
CASSDPQGLPGDTEAFF
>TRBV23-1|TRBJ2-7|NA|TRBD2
TGCGCCAGCAGTCACCCCTCCCGCGGGGGATACGAGCAGTACTTC
CASSHPSRGGYEQYF
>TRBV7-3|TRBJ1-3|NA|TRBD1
TGTGCCAGCAGCTTACAGGGGGCGAGTGGAAACACCATATATTTT
CASSLQGASGNTIYF
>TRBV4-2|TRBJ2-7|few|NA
TGTGCCAGCAGCAGGGGAACAGGGAGCTACGAGCAGTACTTC
CASSRGTGSYEQYF
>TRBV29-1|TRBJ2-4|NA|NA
TGCAGCGCGCCCCTCCACCTAGCGTTAGCCAAAAACATTCAGTACTTC
CSAPLHLALAKNIQYF
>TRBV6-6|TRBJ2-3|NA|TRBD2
TGTGCCAGCAGTTACGAGGGACTAGCGGTAGGGGATACGCAGTATTTT
CASSYEGLAVGDTQYF
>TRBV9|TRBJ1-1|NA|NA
TGTGCCAGCAGCGTACTGGGGCAGATGAACACTGAAGCTTTCTTT
CASSVLGQMNTEAFF